Included here is one TCR beta chain sequence, with context. This clonotype was observed a handful of times. Its antigen is still unknown. No base quality values were provided; no much bigger clone lies one nucleotide off. The data belong to a study of molecular identifiers for immune sequencing clone quantification (dated by TCRdb to the late 2010s). For the wider study: For a replicate experiment, RNA from approximately 20,000 or 100,000 naive CD8 T cells was divided into five aliquots, and four of the five aliquots were sequenced. This methods study benchmarked molecular-identifier clustering-based TCR repertoire sequencing (MIDCIRS) and TCR RNA copy counting, using CD8 T cells to do so.

Naive CD8 T cell libraries were made from roughly 18,000 to 920,000 sorted cells using 10%, 30% or 50% of purified RNA. Naive CD8 T cells were FACS-sorted as CD8+CD4-CCR7+CD45RA+ on a BD FACSAria II into RLT Plus buffer. To test detection sensitivity, Jurkat RNA equivalent to more than 9 TCR copies was spiked into samples of roughly 18,000-1,000,000 naive CD8 T cells. CD8 T cells were enriched using RosetteSep CD8+ T Cell Enrichment Cocktail and Ficoll-Paque, and the enriched cells then underwent ACK red cell lysis. Relative to germline, V is 4 bases shorter and J is 9 bases shorter, with 10 bases between their ends. The CDR3 runs 12 residues from the cysteine to the phenylalanine. The only DNA kept is the CDR3, 36 bases in frame from the first base. CDR1 SEHNR and CDR2 FQNEAQ are derived from the germline V gene (reference sequence). Library generation was performed with PCR. The sequencer listed for this sample is NextSeq 500. Preparation of bulk TCR libraries followed a previously described approach, with the TCR primers listed in Table S5. Purification of total RNA was performed with the Qiagen AllPrep DNA/RNA kit. Before analysis, reads from multiple sequencing runs of one library were combined. On the authors' methods: Reads were retained only if an exact TCR constant sequence was present, and the retained reads were trimmed to 150 nt and grouped according to their 12-nt molecular barcodes. Reads inside each barcode group were sub-clustered using a 15% Levenshtein threshold, and a quality-weighted consensus sequence was constructed for each RNA molecule. Non-functional sequences were discarded, and so were lower-count sequences lying one edit away from another sequence. On the basis of fitting two negative binomial distributions, barcode sub-clusters with fewer than 20% of the maximum read count were discarded. TCRdb took the public reads, trimmed them with fastp at Q25, ran MiXCR for clone calling and kept in-frame beta chains. Each CDR3 protein appears once, grouped with its most common genes and DNA. TCRdb's processing, not the study's, gives the V and J calls here. This sample comprises approximately 590,000 distinct CDR3 sequences, 25% of them detected only once. Jointly, the top ten make up approximately 0.75% of the sample.

What the work shows at the level of the full study, not this receptor alone: Modeling estimated around 3 recovered TCR RNA copies per cell, compared with about 9.8 by digital PCR, which implies roughly 27% capture efficiency. In CMV-specific effector cells, clones with more than 20 RNA copies accounted for over 97% of molecules, whereas in naive cells such clones accounted for under 1%. Without barcode sub-clustering, chimeric consensus sequences inflated TCR diversity; chimeras reached as high as 47%. The naive libraries included spiked-in Jurkat TCR RNA (about 11 copies' worth), and this RNA is not part of the donor repertoire. Identical TCR molecules sharing a barcode could cause highly expanded clone sizes to be underestimated. Even against a background of around 950,000 naive CD8 T cells, spiked-in Jurkat TCR RNA amounting to a single cell's worth was reported to be detectable.

The sequence came from a human donor in good health. Some libraries in this study had Jurkat cell RNA spiked in. The chain is assembled from TRBV7-9 and TRBJ2-1; the D segment is perhaps TRBD1 or TRBD2, each sharing 5 matched bases. Sequenced material: naive CD8+ T cells from blood, with Jurkat cell RNA spiked in. This specimen's cell subset or site label, per the study, means: FACS-sorted CD8+CD4-CCR7+CD45RA+ naive T cells. The CDR3: CASSSGTPEQFF. The DNA is as follows: TGTGCCAGCAGCTCCGGGACCCCTGAGCAGTTCTTC.